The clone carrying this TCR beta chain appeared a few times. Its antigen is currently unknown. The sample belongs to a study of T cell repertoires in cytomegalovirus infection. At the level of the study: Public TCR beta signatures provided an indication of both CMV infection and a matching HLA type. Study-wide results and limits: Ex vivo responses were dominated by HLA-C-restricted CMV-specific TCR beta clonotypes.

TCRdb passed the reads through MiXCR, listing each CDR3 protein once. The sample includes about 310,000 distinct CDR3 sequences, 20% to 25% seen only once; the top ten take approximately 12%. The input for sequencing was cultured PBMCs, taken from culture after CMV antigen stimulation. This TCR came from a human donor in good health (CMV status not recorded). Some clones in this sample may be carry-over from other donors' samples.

The DNA for the CDR3 is TGTGCCAGCAGCCCAGATCAATCAGGGAGGTACGGCTACACCTTC. Its protein is CASSPDQSGRYGYTF. The chain has TRBV11-3 and TRBJ1-2; tentatively, D is TRBD1 (5 bases). The V gene lost 5 bases and the J gene lost 8 bases, with 21 bases spanning the gap. CDR3 size: 15 residues. Germline CDR1 SGHNT, CDR2 YENEEA.